Listed below are T cell receptor beta chains from one sample, sequenced in a study of blood T cell repertoires in COVID-19. Sequencing was performed with immunoSEQ multiplex PCR; in TCRdb, only in-frame clones are kept and a portion is missing. The sample holds under 450,000 clones, less than 90% seen once. Input material: PBMCs or T cells enriched from blood (not recorded which). These receptors all come from a woman aged 50 to 65 who had recovered from COVID-19. CDR3s include the opening cysteine and the closing phenylalanine or tryptophan. Each record gives: CDR3 protein, CDR3 DNA, J gene, CDR3 length, V gene, D gene, clone size. A D gene is named only where the DNA matches it firmly. Clone sizes are given selectively: once, few, many, or a class where the clone is expanded.

cdr3_aa: CASSFGAPNAEAFF
cdr3_nt: TGTGCCAGCAGCTTTGGGGCCCCCAACGCTGAAGCTTTCTTT
j_call: TRBJ1-1
cdr3_length: 14
v_call: TRBV7-2
d_call: .
clone_size: .

cdr3_aa: CASSWGIGGSGNYGYTF
cdr3_nt: TGTGCCAGCAGCTGGGGTATCGGGGGGTCTGGGAACTATGGCTACACCTTC
j_call: TRBJ1-2
cdr3_length: 17
v_call: TRBV7-9
d_call: .
clone_size: .

cdr3_aa: CASSSPRTANYGYTF
cdr3_nt: TGTGCCAGCAGCTCCCCCCGGACAGCGAACTATGGCTACACCTTC
j_call: TRBJ1-2
cdr3_length: 15
v_call: TRBV6-5
d_call: .
clone_size: .

cdr3_aa: CASSPPNPRQTLANYGYTF
cdr3_nt: TGTGCCAGCAGCCCCCCCAACCCGAGACAGACCCTAGCTAACTATGGCTACACCTTC
j_call: TRBJ1-2
cdr3_length: 19
v_call: TRBV11-2
d_call: .
clone_size: once

cdr3_aa: CASSVYASGGFGTDTQYF
cdr3_nt: TGTGCCAGCAGCGTATACGCTAGCGGGGGGTTTGGCACAGATACGCAGTATTTT
j_call: TRBJ2-3
cdr3_length: 18
v_call: TRBV9
d_call: TRBD2
clone_size: .

cdr3_aa: CASSQTGDSYNEQFF
cdr3_nt: TGCGCCAGCAGCCAAACAGGGGACTCCTACAATGAGCAGTTCTTC
j_call: TRBJ2-1
cdr3_length: 15
v_call: TRBV4-1
d_call: TRBD1
clone_size: many

cdr3_aa: CASSLNRGLGELFF
cdr3_nt: TGTGCCAGCAGCTTGAACAGGGGGCTAGGGGAGCTGTTTTTT
j_call: TRBJ2-2
cdr3_length: 14
v_call: TRBV7-2
d_call: TRBD1
clone_size: .

cdr3_aa: CASSLVSRGGPDTQYF
cdr3_nt: TGTGCCAGCAGCTTAGTTAGTCGGGGGGGGCCGGATACGCAGTATTTT
j_call: TRBJ2-3
cdr3_length: 16
v_call: TRBV11-3
d_call: TRBD2
clone_size: .

cdr3_aa: CASSLEPGDGGNQPQHF
cdr3_nt: TGCGCCAGCAGCTTGGAACCCGGAGACGGCGGCAATCAGCCCCAGCATTTT
j_call: TRBJ1-5
cdr3_length: 17
v_call: TRBV5-1
d_call: .
clone_size: .

cdr3_aa: CATSVQAGTEAFF
cdr3_nt: TGTGCCACTTCTGTGCAGGCGGGCACTGAAGCTTTCTTT
j_call: TRBJ1-1
cdr3_length: 13
v_call: TRBV10-3
d_call: .
clone_size: .

cdr3_aa: CASSEARTYGEQYF
cdr3_nt: TGTGCCAGCAGTGAAGCTAGGACATACGGGGAGCAGTACTTC
j_call: TRBJ2-7
cdr3_length: 14
v_call: TRBV6-1
d_call: .
clone_size: .

cdr3_aa: CASSFLGQGAGYEQYF
cdr3_nt: TGTGCCAGCAGCTTTCTAGGACAGGGGGCGGGGTACGAGCAGTACTTC
j_call: TRBJ2-7
cdr3_length: 16
v_call: TRBV13
d_call: TRBD1
clone_size: few

cdr3_aa: CASSTGGGTSYEQYF
cdr3_nt: TGTGCCAGCAGTACCGGGGGGGGGACCTCCTACGAGCAGTACTTC
j_call: TRBJ2-7
cdr3_length: 15
v_call: TRBV6-5
d_call: TRBD2
clone_size: .

cdr3_aa: CASSFTGDGRGYTF
cdr3_nt: TGTGCCAGCAGCTTTACAGGGGACGGGCGTGGCTACACCTTC
j_call: TRBJ1-2
cdr3_length: 14
v_call: TRBV3-1/TRBV3-2
d_call: TRBD1
clone_size: .

cdr3_aa: CAWSIGLADTQYF
cdr3_nt: TGTGCCTGGAGTATTGGCCTGGCAGATACGCAGTATTTT
j_call: TRBJ2-3
cdr3_length: 13
v_call: TRBV30
d_call: .
clone_size: .

cdr3_aa: CASSQSRGSGNTIYF
cdr3_nt: TGTGCCAGCAGCCAGTCCCGGGGCTCTGGAAACACCATATATTTT
j_call: TRBJ1-3
cdr3_length: 15
v_call: TRBV11-3
d_call: .
clone_size: .

cdr3_aa: CASSLGSLAGGTGETQYF
cdr3_nt: TGTGCCAGCAGCTTAGGGTCGCTAGCGGGGGGCACTGGGGAGACCCAGTACTTC
j_call: TRBJ2-5
cdr3_length: 18
v_call: TRBV11-3
d_call: TRBD2
clone_size: .

cdr3_aa: CASKSGVDTQYF
cdr3_nt: TGTGCCAGCAAATCGGGGGTAGATACGCAGTATTTT
j_call: TRBJ2-3
cdr3_length: 12
v_call: TRBV2
d_call: .
clone_size: .

cdr3_aa: CASRVRGESPLHF
cdr3_nt: TGTGCCAGTAGGGTCAGGGGAGAATCACCCCTCCACTTT
j_call: TRBJ1-6
cdr3_length: 13
v_call: TRBV19
d_call: .
clone_size: once

cdr3_aa: CASSRGGQLNTEAFF
cdr3_nt: TGTGCCAGCAGCCGAGGAGGACAGTTGAACACTGAAGCTTTCTTT
j_call: TRBJ1-1
cdr3_length: 15
v_call: TRBV11-3
d_call: .
clone_size: few

cdr3_aa: CASSPQRTGYTYEQYF
cdr3_nt: TGTGCCAGCTCACCACAGAGGACAGGGTATACCTACGAGCAGTACTTC
j_call: TRBJ2-7
cdr3_length: 16
v_call: TRBV18
d_call: TRBD1
clone_size: once

cdr3_aa: CASKWGQGDSGYTF
cdr3_nt: TGTGCCAGCAAGTGGGGACAGGGCGATAGCGGCTACACCTTC
j_call: TRBJ1-2
cdr3_length: 14
v_call: TRBV9
d_call: TRBD1
clone_size: once

cdr3_aa: CASSLKGQGAERRSYEQYF
cdr3_nt: TGTGCCAGCAGCTTAAAGGGACAGGGGGCGGAGAGGCGCTCCTACGAGCAGTACTTC
j_call: TRBJ2-7
cdr3_length: 19
v_call: TRBV7-2
d_call: TRBD1
clone_size: .